The present entry profiles one TCR beta chain with its context. The source of the sample is a study of OX40 agonist ivuxolimab in advanced cancers. The germline V gene encodes CDR1 MNHEY and CDR2 SMNVEV (reference sequence). This CDR3 is 17 amino acids long. V dropped 1 base and J dropped 7 bases, with 20 bases sitting between them. Produced via immunoSEQ multiplex PCR; TCRdb's table is partial and in-frame only. The profile covers 60,000 to 80,000 clones, with about 88% appearing a single time and roughly 10% taken by the ten largest. This TCR was sampled from an adult with an advanced solid tumor such as melanoma, head and neck, liver or kidney cancer. The sequences come from CD4+ or CD8+ T cells sorted from blood, collected in a trial of the OX40 agonist ivuxolimab. This chain links TRBV27 with TRBJ1-5; D not resolved. The CDR3, as DNA: TGTGCCAGCAGTTTATTCGCCCACGGGATAGGGAGGCAGCCCCAGCATTTT. Encoded protein: CASSLFAHGIGRQPQHF.